The sequence of this T cell receptor beta chain was determined in a study of shared clonotypes between healthy human individuals. Study-wide findings and caveats: The study found 4.5% to 6% of naive CD4 clonotypes shared across several donors. Relative to memory subsets, naive subsets generally showed larger estimated richness.

Healthy adults negative for HIV, lacking recent acute infections or vaccinations, served as donors. CDR1 and CDR2 from the germline V gene are MDHEN and SYDVKM. This CDR3 region has 16 residues. V was clipped by 5 bases and J by 0 bases, with 13 bases between them. On this clone: What it binds is unknown.

Clones were sequenced by immunoSEQ multiplex PCR, and TCRdb holds only the in-frame ones, with some missing. Counted here are about 380,000 clones, 95% to 97% occurring once; the ten biggest clones make up 0.32%. The clonotype originates from a man between 25 and 39 years old in good health. Input material: memory CD8+ T cells sorted from blood. Indicated subset: CD45RO+ cells pooled with CCR7-negative TemRA cells. V usage is TRBV28 and J usage is TRBJ1-4, with D possibly being TRBD1 (6 bases). In DNA, the CDR3 is TGTGCCAGCAGTCCCTGGACAGCCGCAACTAATGAAAAACTGTTTTTT. Translating it yields CASSPWTAATNEKLFF.